Listed below are T cell receptor beta chains from one sample, sequenced in a study of siplizumab effects on memory and regulatory T cells. The method was immunoSEQ multiplex PCR; TCRdb's version includes in-frame clones alone and lacks a portion of them. The table shows some 120,000 clones, with less than 95% occurring only once. What was sequenced was non-Treg CD4+ T cells sorted from blood. The receptors were gathered from a human donor in good health. Each CDR3 is given with its conserved first and last residue. Fields, in order: CDR3 DNA, CDR3 protein, D gene, J gene, clone size, V gene. A D gene is named only where the DNA matches it firmly. The listing skips clone size in some rows; elsewhere it reads once, few, many or a size class.

CDR3 DNA: TGTGCCAGCAGCCCCCGAGGAGATCGGACCCCAGGCCCCCAGCATTTT; CDR3 protein: CASSPRGDRTPGPQHF; D gene: NA; J gene: TRBJ1-5; clone size: NA; V gene: TRBV7-8
CDR3 DNA: TGTGCCAGCAGCTTAGCTCACTGGGGGGAGACCCAGTACTTC; CDR3 protein: CASSLAHWGETQYF; D gene: NA; J gene: TRBJ2-5; clone size: NA; V gene: TRBV7-6
CDR3 DNA: TGTGCCAGCAGCCCCCGGACTAAAGAGGAGCAGTACTTC; CDR3 protein: CASSPRTKEEQYF; D gene: NA; J gene: TRBJ2-7; clone size: NA; V gene: TRBV7-7
CDR3 DNA: TGTGCCAGCAGCTTTGGGTCGGTGAATGAGCAGTTCTTC; CDR3 protein: CASSFGSVNEQFF; D gene: NA; J gene: TRBJ2-1; clone size: NA; V gene: TRBV7-9
CDR3 DNA: TGTGCCAGCAGCCAAGGGACTAGCGGGACGACACGGCTGTTCTTC; CDR3 protein: CASSQGTSGTTRLFF; D gene: TRBD2; J gene: TRBJ2-1; clone size: few; V gene: TRBV14
CDR3 DNA: TGTGCCAGCACCCCCGGGACAGGGCGTTACGAGCAGTACTTC; CDR3 protein: CASTPGTGRYEQYF; D gene: TRBD1; J gene: TRBJ2-7; clone size: once; V gene: TRBV2
CDR3 DNA: TGCAGCGTTGAATCTTGGGTAGGGGAGACCCAGTACTTC; CDR3 protein: CSVESWVGETQYF; D gene: NA; J gene: TRBJ2-5; clone size: NA; V gene: TRBV29-1
CDR3 DNA: TGTGCCAGCAGCTTAGGACGGGTTGGGCAGGCTTTGAACACTGAAGCTTTCTTT; CDR3 protein: CASSLGRVGQALNTEAFF; D gene: NA; J gene: TRBJ1-1; clone size: NA; V gene: TRBV7-8
CDR3 DNA: TGTGCCAGCAGCTTAGCGGGGACAGGGAACCAAGAGACCCAGTACTTC; CDR3 protein: CASSLAGTGNQETQYF; D gene: TRBD1; J gene: TRBJ2-5; clone size: NA; V gene: TRBV5-4
CDR3 DNA: TGTGCCAGCTCAAAGGATACCCAACTAGTTGTCTACACCTTC; CDR3 protein: CASSKDTQLVVYTF; D gene: NA; J gene: TRBJ1-2; clone size: NA; V gene: TRBV18
CDR3 DNA: TGTGCCAGCAGCTATCGGACAGGGGGCGCATCAGATACGCAGTATTTT; CDR3 protein: CASSYRTGGASDTQYF; D gene: TRBD1; J gene: TRBJ2-3; clone size: NA; V gene: TRBV6-6
CDR3 DNA: TGTGCCTGGAGTGTATTAGAGGGCAGGGCGAGGTCTGGGGCCAACGTCCTGACTTTC; CDR3 protein: CAWSVLEGRARSGANVLTF; D gene: NA; J gene: TRBJ2-6; clone size: NA; V gene: TRBV30
CDR3 DNA: TGTGCCAGCAGTGAACAGGGGGACTATAATTCACCCCTCCACTTT; CDR3 protein: CASSEQGDYNSPLHF; D gene: TRBD1; J gene: TRBJ1-6; clone size: NA; V gene: TRBV2
CDR3 DNA: TGCGCCAGCAGCTTTACCGGGACAGGGGGTGAAAAACTGTTTTTT; CDR3 protein: CASSFTGTGGEKLFF; D gene: TRBD1; J gene: TRBJ1-4; clone size: NA; V gene: TRBV5-1
CDR3 DNA: TGTGCCAGCAGCTTGTTAGTCTCGGGCTCTGGAAACACCATATATTTT; CDR3 protein: CASSLLVSGSGNTIYF; D gene: NA; J gene: TRBJ1-3; clone size: NA; V gene: TRBV5-4
CDR3 DNA: TGTGCCAGCCGTCCTATAAGGGATGCCAAAAACATTCAGTACTTC; CDR3 protein: CASRPIRDAKNIQYF; D gene: NA; J gene: TRBJ2-4; clone size: NA; V gene: TRBV11-2
CDR3 DNA: TGTGCCAGCCCGGACAGGGCGAACACTGAAGCTTTCTTT; CDR3 protein: CASPDRANTEAFF; D gene: TRBD1; J gene: TRBJ1-1; clone size: NA; V gene: TRBV6-1
CDR3 DNA: TGTGCCAGCAGTGACAAAAACATTCAGTACTTC; CDR3 protein: CASSDKNIQYF; D gene: NA; J gene: TRBJ2-4; clone size: NA; V gene: TRBV2
CDR3 DNA: TGTGCCATCAGTGAGCAGGAGACCCAGTACTTC; CDR3 protein: CAISEQETQYF; D gene: NA; J gene: TRBJ2-5; clone size: NA; V gene: TRBV10-3
CDR3 DNA: TGTGCCAGCAGCTTAATCGGGACACCCACCTACGAGCAGTACTTC; CDR3 protein: CASSLIGTPTYEQYF; D gene: NA; J gene: TRBJ2-7; clone size: NA; V gene: TRBV5-4
CDR3 DNA: TGTGCCACCAGCCCCCTAGCGGGCGATTCCTACGAGCAGTACTTC; CDR3 protein: CATSPLAGDSYEQYF; D gene: TRBD2; J gene: TRBJ2-7; clone size: NA; V gene: TRBV15
CDR3 DNA: TGTGCCAGCTCACCAGGTCTAACCGGCTACGAGCAGTACTTC; CDR3 protein: CASSPGLTGYEQYF; D gene: NA; J gene: TRBJ2-7; clone size: NA; V gene: TRBV18
CDR3 DNA: TGTGCCAGCAGCTTAGACGGTCGCGAGCAGTACTTC; CDR3 protein: CASSLDGREQYF; D gene: NA; J gene: TRBJ2-7; clone size: NA; V gene: TRBV7-2
CDR3 DNA: TGCGCCAGCAGTGGGAACGAGGGGCTCGAGCAGTACTTC; CDR3 protein: CASSGNEGLEQYF; D gene: NA; J gene: TRBJ2-7; clone size: NA; V gene: TRBV5-1
CDR3 DNA: TGCAGCGTTGGACGGGGGCGGGGGAATGAGCAGTTCTTC; CDR3 protein: CSVGRGRGNEQFF; D gene: NA; J gene: TRBJ2-1; clone size: NA; V gene: TRBV29-1
CDR3 DNA: TGTGCCAGCTCACCACCTAGCACAGATACGCAGTATTTT; CDR3 protein: CASSPPSTDTQYF; D gene: NA; J gene: TRBJ2-3; clone size: NA; V gene: TRBV18
CDR3 DNA: TGTGCCAGCAGCCGAGTCGGAACTGACATGACCTACGAGCAGTACTTC; CDR3 protein: CASSRVGTDMTYEQYF; D gene: NA; J gene: TRBJ2-7; clone size: NA; V gene: TRBV7-2
CDR3 DNA: TGTGCCAGCAGCGCACCGGGACTAGCGGCCTACGAGCAGTACTTC; CDR3 protein: CASSAPGLAAYEQYF; D gene: TRBD2; J gene: TRBJ2-7; clone size: NA; V gene: TRBV7-2
CDR3 DNA: TGTGCCAGCAGTGAAATTTCCGAGAACACTGAAGCTTTCTTT; CDR3 protein: CASSEISENTEAFF; D gene: NA; J gene: TRBJ1-1; clone size: NA; V gene: TRBV6-1
CDR3 DNA: TGTGCCAGCACCCCGGGACTTTGGGGGGATACGCAGTATTTT; CDR3 protein: CASTPGLWGDTQYF; D gene: NA; J gene: TRBJ2-3; clone size: NA; V gene: TRBV27
CDR3 DNA: TGTGCCAGCAGCCAATCGGGAGCGGCAGATACGCAGTATTTT; CDR3 protein: CASSQSGAADTQYF; D gene: NA; J gene: TRBJ2-3; clone size: NA; V gene: TRBV14
CDR3 DNA: TGTGCCACTCACGGTACAGGGGGCATGAACACCATATATTTT; CDR3 protein: CATHGTGGMNTIYF; D gene: TRBD1; J gene: TRBJ1-3; clone size: NA; V gene: TRBV6-1
CDR3 DNA: TGCAGCGTGAGGGGCAGGGGGCGGTCAGATACGCAGTATTTT; CDR3 protein: CSVRGRGRSDTQYF; D gene: TRBD1; J gene: TRBJ2-3; clone size: once; V gene: TRBV29-1
CDR3 DNA: TGTGCCAGCAGCCAGAAGGGGGACTCTGGAAACACCATATATTTT; CDR3 protein: CASSQKGDSGNTIYF; D gene: NA; J gene: TRBJ1-3; clone size: NA; V gene: TRBV5-5
CDR3 DNA: TGTGCCAGCAGCACGAGGACAGGGGGGAGCTATGGCTACACCTTC; CDR3 protein: CASSTRTGGSYGYTF; D gene: TRBD1; J gene: TRBJ1-2; clone size: NA; V gene: TRBV5-4
CDR3 DNA: TGTGCCAGCAGTTTATCGATTATGGAGACCCAGTACTTC; CDR3 protein: CASSLSIMETQYF; D gene: NA; J gene: TRBJ2-5; clone size: NA; V gene: TRBV27
CDR3 DNA: TGTGCCAGCTCACCTTGGGGGGATCCCTCCTACGAGCAGTACTTC; CDR3 protein: CASSPWGDPSYEQYF; D gene: NA; J gene: TRBJ2-7; clone size: once; V gene: TRBV18
CDR3 DNA: TGTGCCAGTACCAAGGACAGGGGTAACTATGGCTACACCTTC; CDR3 protein: CASTKDRGNYGYTF; D gene: TRBD1; J gene: TRBJ1-2; clone size: NA; V gene: TRBV19
CDR3 DNA: TGTGCCAGTAGTTCAAGGGTCTGGGAGACCCAGTACTTC; CDR3 protein: CASSSRVWETQYF; D gene: NA; J gene: TRBJ2-5; clone size: NA; V gene: TRBV19
CDR3 DNA: TGTGCCAGCAGCTCCTTGACCGGGACTGTCACAGATACGCAGTATTTT; CDR3 protein: CASSSLTGTVTDTQYF; D gene: NA; J gene: TRBJ2-3; clone size: NA; V gene: TRBV11-2